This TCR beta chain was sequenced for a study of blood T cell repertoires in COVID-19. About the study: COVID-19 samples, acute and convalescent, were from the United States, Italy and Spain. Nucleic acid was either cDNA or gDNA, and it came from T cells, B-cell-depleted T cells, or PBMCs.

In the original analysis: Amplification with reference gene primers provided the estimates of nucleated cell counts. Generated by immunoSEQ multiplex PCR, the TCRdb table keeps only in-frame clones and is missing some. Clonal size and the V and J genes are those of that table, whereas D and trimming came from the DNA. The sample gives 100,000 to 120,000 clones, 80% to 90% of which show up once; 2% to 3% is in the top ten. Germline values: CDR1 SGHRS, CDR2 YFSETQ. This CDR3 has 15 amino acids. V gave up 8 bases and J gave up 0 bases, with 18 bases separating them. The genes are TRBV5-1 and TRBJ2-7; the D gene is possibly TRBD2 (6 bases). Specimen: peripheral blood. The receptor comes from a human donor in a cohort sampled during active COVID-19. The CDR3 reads CASAQGGVSSYEQYF. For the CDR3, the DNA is TGCGCCAGTGCCCAAGGCGGGGTGAGCTCCTACGAGCAGTACTTC.